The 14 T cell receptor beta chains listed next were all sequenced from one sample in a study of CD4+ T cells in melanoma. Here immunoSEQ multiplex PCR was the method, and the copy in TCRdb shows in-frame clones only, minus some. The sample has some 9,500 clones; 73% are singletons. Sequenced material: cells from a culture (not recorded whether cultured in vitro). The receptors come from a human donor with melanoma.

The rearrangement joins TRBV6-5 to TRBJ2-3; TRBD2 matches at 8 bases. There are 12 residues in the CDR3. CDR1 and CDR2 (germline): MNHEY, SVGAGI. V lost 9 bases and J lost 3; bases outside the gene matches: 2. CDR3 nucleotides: TGTGCCAGTAGCGGGGCTACAGATACGCAGTATTTT. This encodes CASSGATDTQYF.

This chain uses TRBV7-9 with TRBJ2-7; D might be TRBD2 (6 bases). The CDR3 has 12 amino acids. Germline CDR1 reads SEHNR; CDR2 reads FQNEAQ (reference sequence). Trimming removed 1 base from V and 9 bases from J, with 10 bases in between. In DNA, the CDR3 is TGTGCCAGCAGCTTAGTGAGGCGGGGGCAGTACTTC. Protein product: CASSLVRRGQYF.

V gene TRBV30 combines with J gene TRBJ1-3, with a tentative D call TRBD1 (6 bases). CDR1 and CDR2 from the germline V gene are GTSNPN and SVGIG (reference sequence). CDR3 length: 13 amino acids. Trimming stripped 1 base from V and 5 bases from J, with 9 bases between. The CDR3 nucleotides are TGTGCCTGGAGTGGGACAGCGCGAAACACCATATATTTT. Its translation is CAWSGTARNTIYF.

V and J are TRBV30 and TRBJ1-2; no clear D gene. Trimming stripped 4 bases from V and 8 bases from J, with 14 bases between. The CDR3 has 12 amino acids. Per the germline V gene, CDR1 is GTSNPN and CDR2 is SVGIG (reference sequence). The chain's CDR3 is CAWNWALQGYTF. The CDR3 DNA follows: TGTGCCTGGAATTGGGCCCTCCAGGGCTACACCTTC.

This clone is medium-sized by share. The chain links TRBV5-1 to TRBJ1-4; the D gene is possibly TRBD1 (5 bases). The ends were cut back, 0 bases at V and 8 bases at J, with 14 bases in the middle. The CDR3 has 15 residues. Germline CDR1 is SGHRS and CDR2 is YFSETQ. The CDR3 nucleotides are TGCGCCAGCAGCTTGGCCCACCAAGGACACGAAAAACTGTTTTTT. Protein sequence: CASSLAHQGHEKLFF.

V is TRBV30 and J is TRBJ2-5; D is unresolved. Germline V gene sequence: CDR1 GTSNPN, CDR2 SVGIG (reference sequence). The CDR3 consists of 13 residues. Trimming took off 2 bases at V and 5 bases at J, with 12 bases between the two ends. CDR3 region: CAWSIGGPETQYF. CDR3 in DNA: TGTGCCTGGAGTATCGGTGGCCCGGAGACCCAGTACTTC.

CDR3 in amino acids: CASSQSYSGNTIYF. In nucleotides, the CDR3 is TGTGCCAGCAGCCAGTCGTATTCTGGAAACACCATATATTTT. V is TRBV3-1 (or the pseudogene TRBV3-2) and J is TRBJ1-3, with D hard to call. Germline loops: CDR1 LGHDT, CDR2 YNNKEL (reference sequence). Trimming stripped 3 bases from V and 1 base from J, with 7 bases between. The CDR3 totals 14 residues.

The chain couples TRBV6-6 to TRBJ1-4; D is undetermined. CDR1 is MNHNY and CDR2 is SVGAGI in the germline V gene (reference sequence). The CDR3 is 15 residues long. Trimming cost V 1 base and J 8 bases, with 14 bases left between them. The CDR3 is CASSYWASFKEKLFF. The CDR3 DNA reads TGTGCCAGCAGTTACTGGGCCAGCTTCAAAGAAAAACTGTTTTTT.

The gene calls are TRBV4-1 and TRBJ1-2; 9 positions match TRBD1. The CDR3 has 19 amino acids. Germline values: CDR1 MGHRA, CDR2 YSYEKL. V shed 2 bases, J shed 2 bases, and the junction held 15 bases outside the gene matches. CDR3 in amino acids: CASSQLGGTGSGGNYGYTF. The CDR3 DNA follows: TGCGCCAGCAGCCAATTGGGGGGGACAGGGTCAGGGGGGAACTATGGCTACACCTTC.

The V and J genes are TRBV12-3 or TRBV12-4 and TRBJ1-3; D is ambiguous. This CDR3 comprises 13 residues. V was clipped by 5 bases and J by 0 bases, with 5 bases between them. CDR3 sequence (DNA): TGTGCCAGCAGTAGGGCCTCTGGAAACACCATATATTTT. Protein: CASSRASGNTIYF.

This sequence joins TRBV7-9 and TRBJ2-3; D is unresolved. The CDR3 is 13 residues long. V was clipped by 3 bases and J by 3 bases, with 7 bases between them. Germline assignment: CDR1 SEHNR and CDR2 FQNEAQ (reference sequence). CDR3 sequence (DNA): TGTGCCAGCAGCTTGATGGGGACAGATACGCAGTATTTT. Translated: CASSLMGTDTQYF.

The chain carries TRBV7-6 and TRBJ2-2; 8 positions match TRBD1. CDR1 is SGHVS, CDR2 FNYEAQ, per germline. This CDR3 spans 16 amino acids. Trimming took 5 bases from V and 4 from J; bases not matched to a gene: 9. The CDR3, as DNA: TGTGCCAGCAGCCAGAACCCGGGACAGGCCACCGGGGAGCTGTTTTTT. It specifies CASSQNPGQATGELFF.

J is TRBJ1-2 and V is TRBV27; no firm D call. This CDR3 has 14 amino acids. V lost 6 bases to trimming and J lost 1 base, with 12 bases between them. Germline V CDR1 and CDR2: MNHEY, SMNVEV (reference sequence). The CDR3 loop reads CASRPRPLNYGYTF. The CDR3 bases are TGTGCCAGCAGGCCAAGACCCCTTAACTATGGCTACACCTTC.

This chain's CDR3 is CASSEAGHKNTEAFF. In DNA, the CDR3 is TGTGCCAGCAGTGAAGCCGGACACAAGAACACTGAAGCTTTCTTT. This chain joins TRBV6-1 and TRBJ1-1, with D tentatively TRBD1 (5 bases). Germline assignment: CDR1 MNHNS and CDR2 SASEGT. V was shortened by 0 bases and J by 1 base, with 9 bases between the two germline ends. The CDR3 is made up of 15 amino acids.